The 3 T cell receptor beta chains below come from one sample, sequenced in a study of blood T cell repertoires in COVID-19. Profiling relied on immunoSEQ multiplex PCR, and the TCRdb table lists in-frame clones only, not all of them. Of about 210,000 clones in the sample, about 76% are singletons; the top ten hold around 10%. The sample comprised PBMCs or T cells enriched from blood (not recorded which). The receptors originated from a woman aged 45-65 years with acute COVID-19.

This clone was seen a single time. This rearrangement joins TRBV7-9 to TRBJ1-2; D is possibly TRBD1 (5 bases). The CDR3 has 15 amino acids. The germline gives CDR1 SEHNR, CDR2 FQNEAQ (reference sequence). V dropped 0 bases and J dropped 6 bases, with 14 bases sitting between them. CDR3 sequence (DNA): TGTGCCAGCAGCTTAGCGGAGGGGTCGGTCCATGGCTACACCTTC. It is translated as CASSLAEGSVHGYTF.

This chain links TRBV19 with TRBJ2-7; TRBD1 matches 8 bases. V was clipped by 5 bases and J by 1 base; unmatched bases: 4. The CDR3 loop spans 14 amino acids. CDR1 LNHDA and CDR2 SQIVND come from the germline V gene (reference sequence). The CDR3 region has the DNA TGTGCCAGTAGTTCTCACAGGGGGTCCTACGAGCAGTACTTC. It codes for CASSSHRGSYEQYF.

V gene TRBV7-9 combines with J gene TRBJ2-7, with TRBD2 as a possible D gene (6 bases). This CDR3 spans 13 amino acids. Germline CDR1 and CDR2: SEHNR and FQNEAQ (reference sequence). The V end was cut by 3 bases, the J end by 9 bases, with 15 bases between. The CDR3 protein is CASSFSDPGVQYF. The DNA for the CDR3 is TGTGCCAGCAGCTTCTCTGACCCGGGGGTGCAGTACTTC.